The 5 T cell receptor beta chains below come from one sample, sequenced in a study of cytomegalovirus exposure and HLA in healthy donors. Primers included in the PCR were 60 Vbeta and 13 Jbeta primers. TCRdb keeps only in-frame clones here, not all; method: immunoSEQ multiplex PCR. The sample has roughly 76,000 clones; roughly 85% are singletons. Sequenced: PBMCs. The receptors stem from a man under 40 in good health and CMV-seronegative.

This clone was found a few times. The rearrangement links TRBV7-6 to TRBJ1-3, with a tentative D call TRBD1 (5 bases). Germline V lookup: CDR1 SGHVS, CDR2 FNYEAQ. The V and J ends lost 7 bases and 0 bases respectively, with 16 bases between them. The CDR3 has 16 residues. The CDR3 loop reads CASTLNTGNSGNTIYF. The DNA for the CDR3 is TGTGCCAGCACCCTCAATACAGGAAACTCTGGAAACACCATATATTTT. Variable domain in full (rest from reference TRBV7-6 and TRBJ1-3): GAGVSQSPRYKVTKRGQDVALRCDPISGHVSLYWYRQALGQGPEFLTYFNYEAQQDKSGLPNDRFSAERPEGSISTLTIQRTEQRDSAMYRCASTLNTGNSGNTIYFGEGSWLTVV.

In this sample, this clone turned up a few times. V usage is TRBV6-1 and J usage is TRBJ2-2; 9 bases agree with TRBD1. The CDR3 has 14 amino acids. Per germline, CDR1 MNHNS and CDR2 SASEGT. Trimming at V came to 6 bases and at J to 7 bases, leaving 6 bases not matched to a gene. In nucleotides, the CDR3 is TGTGCCAGCAGCAGGACAGGGGCTGGCGGGGAGCTGTTTTTT. Protein: CASSRTGAGGELFF.

In the case of this clone: Germline is not matched at one junction end, which may reflect a read error. The J gene is TRBJ1-2, the V gene TRBV30; D gene unclear. The CDR3 has 15 amino acids. Germline V lookup: CDR1 GTSNPN, CDR2 SVGIG (reference sequence). Here the CDR3 DNA reads TGTGCCTGGAGGGGAGTCCTTGAACGGAACTATGGCTACCCCTTC. Residues: CAWRGVLERNYGYPF.

The rearrangement uses TRBV28 and TRBJ2-5; 8 bases map to TRBD1. The germline V gene has CDR1 MDHEN and CDR2 SYDVKM. V trimming: 4 bases; J trimming: 7 bases; junction bases outside the gene matches: 8. The CDR3 sequence is 14 residues long. The CDR3 region has the DNA TGTGCCAGCAGTTCACGGCAGGGGGCAGCGACCCAGTACTTC. Residues: CASSSRQGAATQYF.

There are a few counts of this clone. The chain carries TRBV4-1 and TRBJ2-7; D not resolved. V lost 6 bases to trimming and J lost 2 bases, with 8 bases between them. The CDR3 loop spans 12 amino acids. Germline lookup yields CDR1 MGHRA and CDR2 YSYEKL. The CDR3 DNA is TGCGCCAGCAGGAGGTTCACCTACGAGCAGTACTTC. Its translation is CASRRFTYEQYF.